These 17 T cell receptor beta chains share one sample of origin, sequenced in a study of blood T cell repertoires in COVID-19. Clones were read by immunoSEQ multiplex PCR, and TCRdb kept only the in-frame ones, dropping some. The sample holds roughly 250,000 clones, 87% seen once. Sequenced: PBMCs or T cells enriched from blood (not recorded which). These receptors originate from a woman younger than 45 with acute COVID-19.

This chain uses TRBV29-1 with TRBJ2-5; 7 nucleotides agree with TRBD1. The junction had 10 bases not matched to a gene; V was cut back by 7 bases and J by 2 bases. This CDR3 has 14 amino acids. In germline, CDR1 is SQVTM, CDR2 ANQGSEA. The CDR3 loop is CSARTGAAQETQYF. The CDR3 DNA reads TGCAGCGCTCGGACAGGCGCAGCACAAGAGACCCAGTACTTC. Drawing the rest from reference TRBV29-1 and TRBJ2-5, the complete variable domain is SAVISQKPSRDICQRGTSLTIQCQVDSQVTMMFWYRQQPGQSLTLIATANQGSEATYESGFVIDKFPISRPNLTFSTLTVSNMSPEDSSIYLCSARTGAAQETQYFGPGTRLLVL.

The gene calls are TRBV5-6 and TRBJ2-7; tentative D call: TRBD1 (6 bases). The CDR3 has 14 amino acids. Between the trimmed V and J ends, which lost 4 bases and 4 bases, there was a span of 15 bases. Germline V gene sequence: CDR1 SGHDT, CDR2 YYEEEE. CDR3 bases: TGTGCCAGCAGCGCAAGGACAGCTCTTTACGAGCAGTACTTC. Translation gives CASSARTALYEQYF.

This clone was seen a single time. This sequence joins TRBV12-3 or TRBV12-4 and TRBJ2-1, with D unclear. This CDR3 region has 12 residues. V was shortened by 4 bases and J by 6 bases, with 7 bases between the two germline ends. The CDR3 is CASSSRGNEQFF. CDR3 sequence (DNA): TGTGCCAGCAGTTCCCGCGGCAATGAGCAGTTCTTC.

This chain connects TRBV13 to TRBJ2-1, with 10 nucleotides matching TRBD2. The ends lost 4 bases at V and 9 bases at J; junction bases unmatched: 12. The germline CDR1 and CDR2 sequences are PRHDT and FYEKMQ (reference sequence). The length of the CDR3 is 16 residues. DNA for the CDR3: TGTGCCAGCAGCTCTAAAAGTCTAGCGGGAGATGGTGAGCAGTTCTTC. Protein: CASSSKSLAGDGEQFF. Variable domain in full (rest from reference TRBV13 and TRBJ2-1): AAGVIQSPRHLIKEKRETATLKCYPIPRHDTVYWYQQGPGQDPQFLISFYEKMQSDKGSIPDRFSAQQFSDYHSELNMSSLELGDSALYFCASSSKSLAGDGEQFFGPGTRLTVL.

The rearrangement joins TRBV28 to TRBJ1-1; 7 bases are a match to TRBD1. V dropped 6 bases and J dropped 8; count of bases not matched to a gene: 9. CDR3 length: 13 residues. Germline V gene lookup returns CDR1 MDHEN and CDR2 SYDVKM. This CDR3 reads CASRRQGDGEAFF. The DNA for the CDR3 is TGTGCCAGCAGAAGACAGGGCGATGGCGAAGCTTTCTTT. The variable domain in full, with the rest retrieved from reference TRBV28 and TRBJ1-1, is DVKVTQSSRYLVKRTGEKVFLECVQDMDHENMFWYRQDPGLGLRLIYFSYDVKMKEKGDIPEGYSVSREKKERFSLILESASTNQTSMYLCASRRQGDGEAFFGQGTRLTVV.

The rearrangement joins TRBV7-2 to TRBJ2-5; 10 bases align to TRBD2. J gave up 10 bases and V 1 base, and 9 bases lay outside the gene matches. The CDR3 covers 15 residues. CDR1 SGHTA and CDR2 FQGNSA come from the germline V gene. The CDR3: CASSLEASGSRSQYF. The CDR3 DNA sequence: TGTGCCAGCAGCTTAGAAGCTAGCGGGAGCCGGAGCCAGTACTTC.

The gene calls are TRBV7-9 and TRBJ2-3; 7 positions match TRBD1. Per the germline V gene, CDR1 is SEHNR and CDR2 is FQNEAQ (reference sequence). The CDR3 sequence is 16 residues long. The V and J ends lost 5 bases and 5 bases, in that order; junction bases with no gene match: 13. The DNA for the CDR3 is TGTGCCAGCAGCGCCGCGACAGGGTTGTTTAGAGATACGCAGTATTTT. This encodes CASSAATGLFRDTQYF. The complete variable domain, with remaining parts taken from reference TRBV7-9 and TRBJ2-3, reads DTGVSQNPRHKITKRGQNVTFRCDPISEHNRLYWYRQTLGQGPEFLTYFQNEAQLEKSRLLSDRFSAERPKGSFSTLEIQRTEQGDSAMYLCASSAATGLFRDTQYFGPGTRLTVL.

V gene TRBV6-2 or TRBV6-3 combines with J gene TRBJ1-1, with 8 bases matching TRBD1. There are 14 residues in the CDR3. CDR1 and CDR2 (germline): MNHEY, SVGEGT. V was pared by 5 bases and J by 4 bases, with 6 bases of the junction left unmatched. The CDR3 reads CASSLDRGATEAFF. In DNA, the CDR3 is TGTGCCAGCAGTCTCGACAGGGGTGCCACTGAAGCTTTCTTT.

The chain is built from TRBV6-1 and TRBJ1-1; TRBD1 might be the D (5 bases). Trimming removed 0 bases from V and 4 bases from J, with 15 bases in between. The CDR3 covers 16 residues. The V gene's germline CDR1 is MNHNS and CDR2 SASEGT. The CDR3 loop reads CASSEALGRVGTEAFF. The DNA of the CDR3 is TGTGCCAGCAGTGAAGCGTTGGGCAGGGTCGGCACTGAAGCTTTCTTT.

V gene TRBV9 combines with J gene TRBJ2-2, with 7 positions matching TRBD1. CDR3 length: 17 amino acids. The V and J ends lost 0 bases and 5 bases, in that order; junction bases with no gene match: 10. CDR1 and CDR2 from the germline V gene are SGDLS and YYNGEE. The CDR3 nucleotides are TGTGCCAGCAGCGTAGTCCCGGGACAGCGTATAACCGGGGAGCTGTTTTTT. Translating gives CASSVVPGQRITGELFF.

This clone was recorded once. The genes are TRBV14 and TRBJ2-1, with TRBD1 matching over 8 bases. This CDR3 contains 15 residues. Germline CDR1 and CDR2: SGHDN and FVKESK. The V segment lost 1 base and the J segment 7 bases; nucleotides outside the gene matches: 6. CDR3 amino acids: CASSQVRGRRNEQFF. CDR3 nucleotide sequence: TGTGCCAGCAGCCAAGTCAGGGGGCGCAGGAATGAGCAGTTCTTC.

The rearrangement joins TRBV6-2 or TRBV6-3 to TRBJ2-1; no definite D call. There are 15 residues in the CDR3. V lost 6 bases, J lost 0 bases, and 12 bases lay in between. Germline V gene data show CDR1 as MNHEY and CDR2 as SVGEGT. The CDR3 here is CASSTSGGSYNEQFF. The CDR3 DNA follows: TGTGCCAGCAGCACCTCTGGCGGCTCCTACAATGAGCAGTTCTTC.

A few counts support this clone. The chain combines TRBV5-1 with TRBJ2-7; D is possibly TRBD2 (5 bases). From germline, CDR1 is SGHRS and CDR2 YFSETQ. V was cut by 4 bases and J by 0 bases, with 11 bases left in between. This CDR3 has 14 amino acids. For the CDR3, the DNA is TGCGCCAGCAGCGCCGGACTGGACTCCTACGAGCAGTACTTC. Translated: CASSAGLDSYEQYF.

The chain joins TRBV21-1 to TRBJ1-5; TRBD1 reflects the table's D call only, with no check against the DNA. TRBV21-1 is tagged as a pseudogene. The CDR3 is 17 amino acids. The CDR3 DNA reads as TGTGCCAGCAGCATAACCCCACAGGGTACAAGCAATCAGCCCCAGCATTTT. Protein sequence: CASSITPQGTSNQPQHF.

V gene TRBV2 combines with J gene TRBJ1-4; 9 nucleotides match TRBD1. Looked up from germline, CDR1 is SNHLY and CDR2 is FYNNEI. With 0 bases clipped from V and 0 bases from J, the junction kept 8 bases outside the gene matches. CDR3 size: 19 residues. The DNA for the CDR3 is TGTGCCAGCAGTGAAGCGGGGACAGGGAGCTTTGCAACTAATGAAAAACTGTTTTTT. It translates to CASSEAGTGSFATNEKLFF.

Only one count was recorded for this clone. The J gene is TRBJ1-3, the V gene TRBV13, with 8 positions matching TRBD1. The trim removed 1 base at V and 1 base at J, leaving 6 bases unmatched. Germline V gives CDR1 PRHDT, CDR2 FYEKMQ (reference sequence). The CDR3 is made up of 17 amino acids. CDR3 DNA: TGTGCCAGCAGCTTAGCCCAGGGGGCGCGTTCTGGAAACACCATATATTTT. Translation gives CASSLAQGARSGNTIYF. Full variable domain (rest looked up from reference TRBV13 and TRBJ1-3): AAGVIQSPRHLIKEKRETATLKCYPIPRHDTVYWYQQGPGQDPQFLISFYEKMQSDKGSIPDRFSAQQFSDYHSELNMSSLELGDSALYFCASSLAQGARSGNTIYFGEGSWLTVV.

The gene calls are TRBV9 and TRBJ2-7; 9 nucleotides align to TRBD1. Unmatched junction bases numbered 5, after V lost 4 bases and J lost 0 bases. CDR3 length: 15 residues. Germline CDR1 SGDLS, CDR2 YYNGEE. In nucleotides, the CDR3 is TGTGCCAGCAGCCCCCGGGACAGGGACTCCTACGAGCAGTACTTC. Its translation: CASSPRDRDSYEQYF.